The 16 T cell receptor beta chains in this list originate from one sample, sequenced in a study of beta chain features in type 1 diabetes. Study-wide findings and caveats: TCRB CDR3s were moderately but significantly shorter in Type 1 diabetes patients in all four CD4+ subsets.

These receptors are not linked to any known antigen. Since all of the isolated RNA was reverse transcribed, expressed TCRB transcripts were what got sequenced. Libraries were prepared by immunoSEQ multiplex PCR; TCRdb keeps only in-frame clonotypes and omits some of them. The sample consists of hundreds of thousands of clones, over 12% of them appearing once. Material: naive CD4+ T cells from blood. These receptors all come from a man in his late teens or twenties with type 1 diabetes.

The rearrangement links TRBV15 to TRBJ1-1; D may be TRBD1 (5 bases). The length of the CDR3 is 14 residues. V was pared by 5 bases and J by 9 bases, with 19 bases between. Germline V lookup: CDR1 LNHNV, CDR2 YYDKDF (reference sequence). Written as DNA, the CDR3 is TGTGCCACCAGCCATCCGGGGCCGCCGGCCAAAGCTTTCTTT. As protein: CATSHPGPPAKAFF.

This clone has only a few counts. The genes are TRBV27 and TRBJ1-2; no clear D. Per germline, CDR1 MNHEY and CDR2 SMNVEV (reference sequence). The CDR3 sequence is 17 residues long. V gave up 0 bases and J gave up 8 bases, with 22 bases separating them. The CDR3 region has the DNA TGTGCCAGCAGTTTATCGATGGGAAGTACGACTCGCGGGGGCTACACCTTC. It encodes CASSLSMGSTTRGGYTF.

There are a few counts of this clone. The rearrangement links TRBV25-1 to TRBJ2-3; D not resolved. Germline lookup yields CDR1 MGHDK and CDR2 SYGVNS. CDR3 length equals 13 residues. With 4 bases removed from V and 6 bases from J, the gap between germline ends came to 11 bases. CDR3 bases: TGTGCCAGCAGTGCCCCTGCGTTTGATACGCAGTATTTT. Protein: CASSAPAFDTQYF.

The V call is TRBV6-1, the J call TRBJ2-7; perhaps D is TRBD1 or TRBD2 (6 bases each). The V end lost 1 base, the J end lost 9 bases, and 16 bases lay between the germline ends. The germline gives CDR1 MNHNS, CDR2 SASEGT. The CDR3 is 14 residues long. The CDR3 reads CASSEGGAGSWQYF. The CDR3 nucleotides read TGTGCCAGCAGTGAAGGGGGGGCCGGGAGTTGGCAGTACTTC.

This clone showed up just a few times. This CDR3 reads CASSFWGQPQHF. The CDR3 DNA reads as TGTGCCAGCAGCTTTTGGGGTCAGCCCCAGCATTTT. The chain joins TRBV5-5 to TRBJ1-5; D not certain. Looked up from germline, CDR1 is SGHKS and CDR2 is YYEKEE (reference sequence). This CDR3 spans 12 amino acids. The ends were cut back, 2 bases at V and 6 bases at J, with 6 bases in the middle. Filled out from reference TRBV5-5 and TRBJ1-5, the complete variable domain reads DAGVTQSPTHLIKTRGQQVTLRCSPISGHKSVSWYQQVLGQGPQFIFQYYEKEERGRGNFPDRFSARQFPNYSSELNVNALLLGDSALYLCASSFWGQPQHFGDGTRLSIL.

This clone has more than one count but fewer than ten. This CDR3 reads CAWSGGQNEQFF. DNA for the CDR3: TGTGCCTGGAGTGGGGGGCAGAATGAGCAGTTCTTC. The chain combines TRBV30 with TRBJ2-1; a weak D match, TRBD1 (6 bases). The CDR3 has 12 amino acids. Between the trimmed V and J ends, which lost 1 base and 7 bases, there was a span of 8 bases. The germline V gene has CDR1 GTSNPN and CDR2 SVGIG (reference sequence).

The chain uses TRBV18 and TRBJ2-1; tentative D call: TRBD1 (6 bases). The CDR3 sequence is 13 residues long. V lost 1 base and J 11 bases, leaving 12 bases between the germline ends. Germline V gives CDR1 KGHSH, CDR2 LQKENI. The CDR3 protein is CASSPLNRAKQFF. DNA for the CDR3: TGTGCCAGCTCACCACTAAACAGGGCCAAGCAGTTCTTC.

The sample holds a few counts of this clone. For the CDR3, the DNA is TGTGCCAGCGAGCGCAGTCCTCTATCACCCCTCCACTTT. Residues: CASERSPLSPLHF. The V and J genes are TRBV5-6 and TRBJ1-6; D not certain. V was clipped by 7 bases and J by 10 bases, with 15 bases between them. The germline V gene has CDR1 SGHDT and CDR2 YYEEEE. This CDR3 region has 13 residues.

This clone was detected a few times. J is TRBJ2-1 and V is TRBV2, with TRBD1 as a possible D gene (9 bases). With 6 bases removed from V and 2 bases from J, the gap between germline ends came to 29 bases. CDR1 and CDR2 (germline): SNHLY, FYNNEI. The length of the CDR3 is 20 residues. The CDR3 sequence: CASRGTGFHGSSGAYNEQFF. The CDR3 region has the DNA TGTGCCAGCAGGGGGACAGGGTTCCATGGTAGTAGCGGGGCCTACAATGAGCAGTTCTTC.

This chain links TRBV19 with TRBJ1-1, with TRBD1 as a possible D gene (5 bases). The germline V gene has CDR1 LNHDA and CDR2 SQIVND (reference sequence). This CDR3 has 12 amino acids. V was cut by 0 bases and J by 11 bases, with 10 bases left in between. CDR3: CASSIDRDLAFF. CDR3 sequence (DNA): TGTGCCAGTAGTATAGACCGGGACCTGGCTTTCTTT.

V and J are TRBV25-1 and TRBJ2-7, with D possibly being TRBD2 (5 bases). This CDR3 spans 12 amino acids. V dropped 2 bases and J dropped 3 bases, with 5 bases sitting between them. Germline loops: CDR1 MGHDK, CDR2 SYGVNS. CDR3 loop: CASSEGGYEQYF. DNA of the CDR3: TGTGCCAGCAGTGAAGGAGGCTACGAGCAGTACTTC.

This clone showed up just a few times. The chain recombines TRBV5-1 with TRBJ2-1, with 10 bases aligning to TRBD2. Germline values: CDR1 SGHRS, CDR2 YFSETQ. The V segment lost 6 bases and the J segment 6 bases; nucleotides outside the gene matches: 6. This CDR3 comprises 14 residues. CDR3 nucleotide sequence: TGCGCCAGCATGGCTAGCGGGAGTGGCAATGAGCAGTTCTTC. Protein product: CASMASGSGNEQFF.

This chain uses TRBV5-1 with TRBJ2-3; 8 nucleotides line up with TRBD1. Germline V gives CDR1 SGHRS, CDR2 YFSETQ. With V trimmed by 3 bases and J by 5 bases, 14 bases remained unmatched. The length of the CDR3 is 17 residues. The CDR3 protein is CASSWGTGRLARDTQYF. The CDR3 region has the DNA TGCGCCAGCAGCTGGGGGACAGGTCGGTTGGCGCGAGATACGCAGTATTTT.

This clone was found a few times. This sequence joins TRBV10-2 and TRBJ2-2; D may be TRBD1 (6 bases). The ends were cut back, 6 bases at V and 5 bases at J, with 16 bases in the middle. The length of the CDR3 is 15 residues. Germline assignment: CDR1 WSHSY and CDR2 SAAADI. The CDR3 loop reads CASSEQGMGTGELFF. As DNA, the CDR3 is TGCGCCAGCAGCGAACAGGGTATGGGGACCGGGGAGCTGTTTTTT.

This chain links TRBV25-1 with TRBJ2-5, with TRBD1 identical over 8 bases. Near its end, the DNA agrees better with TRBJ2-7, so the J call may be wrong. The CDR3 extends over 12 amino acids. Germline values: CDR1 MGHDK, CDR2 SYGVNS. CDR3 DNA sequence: TGTGCCAGCAGCGGACAGGGCTACGAGCAGTACTTC. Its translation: CASSGQGYEQYF.

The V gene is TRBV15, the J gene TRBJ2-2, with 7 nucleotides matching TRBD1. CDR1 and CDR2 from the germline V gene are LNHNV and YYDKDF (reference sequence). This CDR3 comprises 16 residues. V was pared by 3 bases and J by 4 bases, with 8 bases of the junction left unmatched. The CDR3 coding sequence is TGTGCCACCAGCAGCGACATCAGGGGGTTCACCGGGGAGCTGTTTTTT. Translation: CATSSDIRGFTGELFF. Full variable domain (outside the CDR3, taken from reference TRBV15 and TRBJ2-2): DAMVIQNPRYQVTQFGKPVTLSCSQTLNHNVMYWYQQKSSQAPKLLFHYYDKDFNNEADTPDNFQSRRPNTSFCFLDIRSPGLGDTAMYLCATSSDIRGFTGELFFGEGSRLTVL.